The clone carrying this TCR beta chain has at least ten counts. Its antigen is not known. This sample is drawn from a study of response to subunit inactivated influenza vaccine. Findings and limits, study-wide: The authors proposed limited new T cell recruitment per seasonal influenza vaccination.

CDR3 length equals 17 residues. Trimming took off 0 bases at V and 2 bases at J, with 17 bases between the two ends. The germline V gene has CDR1 GTSNPN and CDR2 SVGIG (reference sequence). TCRdb used MiXCR to reprocess the RT-PCR reads, holding one entry per CDR3 protein. The sample yields around 180,000 distinct CDR3 sequences, around 9% seen once. The TCR originated in a man between 45 and 60 years old who received an inactivated influenza vaccine. The rearrangement joins TRBV30 to TRBJ2-1; D might be TRBD1 or TRBD2, each matching 5 bases. Specimen: non-naive T cells sorted from PBMCs, collected on the day of vaccination. As DNA, the CDR3 is TGTGCCTGGAGTGTCCGGGGCAGGGTGGGAACCTACAATGAGCAGTTCTTC. It specifies CAWSVRGRVGTYNEQFF.